This T cell receptor beta chain is drawn from a study of cytomegalovirus exposure and HLA in healthy donors. Study-wide results and caveats: Trimming of TCR beta V- and J-genes showed a link, identified in a later analysis, to a missense DCLRE1C variant. Later analysis identified 16,951 TCR beta sequences associated with HLA alleles, using a false discovery rate threshold of 0.05.

Primers: 60 Vbeta forward and 13 Jbeta reverse. Using immunoSEQ multiplex PCR, the repertoire was profiled, and TCRdb retains in-frame clones only, with some absent. The table records some 200,000 clones, about 9% of them present only once. Donors sampled were nominally healthy, though unrecorded immune exposures were likely. Turning to this clone: Its antigen is unidentified.

CDR3 length: 14 amino acids. Germline V gene data show CDR1 as LNHNV and CDR2 as YYDKDF (reference sequence). V lost 4 bases, J lost 4 bases, and 10 bases lay in between. Sequenced input: PBMCs. The chain is built from TRBV15 and TRBJ2-2, with D perhaps matching TRBD1 (6 bases). This TCR was recovered from a woman aged 25 to 45 in good health and CMV-seropositive. CDR3 nucleotides: TGTGCCACCAGCACCGGACAGCGCACCGGGGAGCTGTTTTTT. Amino acid sequence: CATSTGQRTGELFF.